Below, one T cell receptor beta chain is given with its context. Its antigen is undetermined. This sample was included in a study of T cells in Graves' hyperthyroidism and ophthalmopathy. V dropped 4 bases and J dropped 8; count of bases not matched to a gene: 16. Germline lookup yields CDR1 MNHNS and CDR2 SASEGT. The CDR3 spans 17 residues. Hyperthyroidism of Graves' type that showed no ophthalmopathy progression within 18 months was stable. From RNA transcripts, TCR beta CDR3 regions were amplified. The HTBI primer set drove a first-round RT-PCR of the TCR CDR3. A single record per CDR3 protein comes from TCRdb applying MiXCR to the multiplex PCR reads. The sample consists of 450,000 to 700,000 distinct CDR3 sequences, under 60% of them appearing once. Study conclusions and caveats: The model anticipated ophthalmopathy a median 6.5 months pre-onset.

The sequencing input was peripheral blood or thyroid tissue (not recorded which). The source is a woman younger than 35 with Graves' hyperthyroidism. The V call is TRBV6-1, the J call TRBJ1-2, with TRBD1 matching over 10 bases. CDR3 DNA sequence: TGTGCCAGCAGTGTGGGCCACGAGGGACAGGGGCCTAACGGCTACACCTTC. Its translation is CASSVGHEGQGPNGYTF.